This TCR beta chain appears in the sequencing data of a study of yellow fever vaccine responses in identical twins. Concerning this clonotype itself: The target antigen is unknown.

Via MiXCR, TCRdb re-called the RT-PCR reads, giving one row per CDR3 protein. The repertoire consists of about 10,000 distinct CDR3 sequences, with roughly 80% occurring once and the leading ten covering approximately 2%. General study results and limits: Twins reportedly showed a vaccine T cell response that seemed partly convergent and partly personalized.

The receptor was derived from a woman aged 18-35 years who received the yellow fever vaccine. Sequences were derived from T cells from blood (PBMCs), unsorted or a sorted subset (not recorded which), sampled before or after yellow fever vaccination (not recorded which).

This CDR3 is CASKPTQFGTGELFF. In DNA, the CDR3 is TGTGCCAGCAAACCGACACAGTTTGGCACCGGGGAGCTGTTTTTT. This chain links TRBV25-1 with TRBJ2-2; D not certain. The length of the CDR3 is 15 residues. Germline V gives CDR1 MGHDK, CDR2 SYGVNS. The ends were cut back, 7 bases at V and 4 bases at J, with 16 bases in the middle.